The clone carrying this TCR beta chain has a count of ten or more. This specimen belongs to a study of T cells in Graves' hyperthyroidism and ophthalmopathy. RNA transcripts provided the source from which TCR beta CDR3 regions were amplified. HTBI primers were used for first-round RT-PCR of the TCR CDR3. TCRdb independently ran MiXCR on the multiplex PCR reads; one entry per CDR3 protein. The sample has approximately 600,000 distinct CDR3 sequences; approximately 15% are singletons. Trimming cost V 8 bases and J 5 bases, with 13 bases left between them. The CDR3 spans 13 residues. Germline CDR1 and CDR2: ENHRY and SYGVKD.

This TCR was recovered from a woman aged 25 to 39 with Graves' hyperthyroidism that later progressed to Graves' ophthalmopathy. Material: blood. This rearrangement joins TRBV10-3 to TRBJ1-5, with D perhaps TRBD1 (5 bases). CDR3 nucleotide sequence: TGTGCCATCCAGGCAGGGCCCGATCAGCCCCAGCATTTT. This codes for CAIQAGPDQPQHF.